This T cell receptor beta chain was captured in a study of cytomegalovirus exposure and HLA in healthy donors. The PCR employed 60 Vbeta primers together with 13 Jbeta primers. In the authors' methods: About 10 million shared chains were among 80 million or so unique TCR beta chains counted in a later analysis. Here immunoSEQ multiplex PCR was the method, and the copy in TCRdb shows in-frame clones only, minus some. Clone size and the V and J calls come from that table; the DNA yielded D and trimming. The table shows around 130,000 clones, with about 76% occurring only once. Trimming stripped 6 bases from V and 0 bases from J, with 9 bases between. Germline CDR1 and CDR2: SGHAT and FQDESV (reference sequence). The CDR3 runs 14 residues.

The clonotype comes from a woman between 40 and 55 years old in good health and CMV-seronegative. Sequencing was carried out using PBMCs. This chain uses TRBV11-1 with TRBJ2-1; weak D call: TRBD1 (5 bases). CDR3 amino acids: CASSRQTSYNEQFF. Written as DNA, the CDR3 is TGTGCCAGCAGTAGACAGACCTCCTACAATGAGCAGTTCTTC.